This T cell receptor beta chain is from a study of shared clonotypes between healthy human individuals. Study results and limitations: An expected dependence of interdonor clonotype sharing on sequencing depth was noted.

Some clones are missing from TCRdb's copy, which holds only in-frame ones; the method was immunoSEQ multiplex PCR. Here the sample spans over a million clones, roughly 97% being singletons. CDR3 length equals 15 residues. V shed 4 bases, J shed 6 bases, and the junction held 11 bases outside the gene matches. CDR1 and CDR2 from the germline V gene are MNHNS and SASEGT. On this clone: Its specificity is not known.

The TCR originated in a man aged 25 to 40 in good health. The V gene is TRBV6-1, the J gene TRBJ2-7; TRBD1 matches at 8 bases. Material: naive CD4+ T cells sorted from blood. The subset was: CD45RA+ positively selected. CDR3 DNA sequence: TGTGCCAGCAGTGGCTGGGGACAGGCCCTACGCGAGCAGTACTTC. This sequence encodes CASSGWGQALREQYF.